This entry concerns a single TCR beta chain. Its antigen is still unknown. The CDR3 end is not reached by the read, which stops 3 residues before it; the germline J gene fills it in. This sample is drawn from a study of T cell clonality in common variable immunodeficiency. Study conclusions and caveats: In common variable immunodeficiency, TCR beta chains reportedly carried fewer deletions and N-nucleotide insertions.

Patients and controls were mostly of Caucasian heritage. Repertoires were generated with immunoSEQ multiplex PCR, while TCRdb's copy carries only in-frame clones and drops some. The sample has 23,000 or so clones, none seen only once. The CDR3 runs to 16 residues. Germline assignment: CDR1 SGHRS and CDR2 YFSETQ. The V gene is TRBV5-1, the J gene TRBJ1-2; the match to TRBD1 covers 10 bases. This receptor was taken from a human donor with common variable immunodeficiency. The sample taken for sequencing was peripheral blood mononuclear cells. Partial CDR3 DNA: TGCGCCAGCAGCTTGATGAGTTTCGGGACAGGGGTCGGC. Translating gives CASSLMSFGTGVG. The full CDR3 protein is CASSLMSFGTGVGYTF.